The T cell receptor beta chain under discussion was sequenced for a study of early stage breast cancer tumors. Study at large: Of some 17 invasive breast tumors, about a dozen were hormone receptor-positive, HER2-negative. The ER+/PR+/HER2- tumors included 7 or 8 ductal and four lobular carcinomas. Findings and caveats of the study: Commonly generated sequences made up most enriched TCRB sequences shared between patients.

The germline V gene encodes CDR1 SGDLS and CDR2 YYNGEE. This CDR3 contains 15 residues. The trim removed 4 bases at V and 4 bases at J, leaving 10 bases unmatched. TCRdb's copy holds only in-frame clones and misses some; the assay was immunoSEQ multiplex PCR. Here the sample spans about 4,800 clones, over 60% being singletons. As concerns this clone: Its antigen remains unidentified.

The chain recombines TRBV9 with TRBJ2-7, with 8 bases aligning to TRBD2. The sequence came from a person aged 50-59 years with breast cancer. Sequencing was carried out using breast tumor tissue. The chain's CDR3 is CASSQSAGGGYEQYF. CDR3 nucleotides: TGTGCCAGCAGCCAAAGCGCCGGCGGGGGGTACGAGCAGTACTTC.